This T cell receptor beta chain was sequenced for a study of shared clonotypes between healthy human individuals. Study-wide results and caveats: Only blood was sampled, and tissue TCR repertoires likely differ from blood ones.

Per germline, CDR1 MDHEN and CDR2 SYDVKM. The CDR3 totals 11 residues. The protocol was immunoSEQ multiplex PCR, while the TCRdb copy is restricted to in-frame clones and leaves out a portion. The table lists a few million clones, 85% to 95% of them singletons. The donor population consisted of healthy HIV-negative adults with no recent acute infections or vaccinations. Only Caucasian adults living in Nashville, Tennessee made up the donor group. With regard to this clone: As yet, its antigen is unknown.

The chain links TRBV28 to TRBJ2-5, with D possibly being TRBD1 (5 bases). The J call is uncertain, as TRBJ2-7 better fits the DNA end. The sequence came from a man aged 18 to 29 in good health. Some clones in this sample may be carry-over from other donors' samples. The sample comprised naive CD4+ T cells from PBMCs. The subset: CD45RA+ positively selected. The CDR3 coding sequence is TGTGCCAGCAGTTGGACACACGAGCAGTACTTC. Protein product: CASSWTHEQYF.